One sample yielded the 27 T cell receptor beta chains listed below, sequenced in a study of blood T cell repertoires in COVID-19. Profiling relied on immunoSEQ multiplex PCR, and the TCRdb table lists in-frame clones only, not all of them. The table shows around 180,000 clones, with about 83% occurring only once. Material: PBMCs or T cells enriched from blood (not recorded which). The receptor set was obtained from a woman between 25 and 40 years old who had recovered from COVID-19.

The chain employs TRBV28 and TRBJ1-6; D gene unclear. The V and J ends lost 5 bases and 9 bases respectively, with 17 bases between them. CDR1 and CDR2 (germline): MDHEN, SYDVKM. The CDR3 contains 15 residues. CDR3 bases: TGTGCCAGCAGTCTTCGGGATCCTCTAGGTTCACCCCTCCACTTT. Translation: CASSLRDPLGSPLHF. The full variable domain, its missing parts supplied by reference TRBV28 and TRBJ1-6, is DVKVTQSSRYLVKRTGEKVFLECVQDMDHENMFWYRQDPGLGLRLIYFSYDVKMKEKGDIPEGYSVSREKKERFSLILESASTNQTSMYLCASSLRDPLGSPLHFGNGTRLTVT.

The chain carries TRBV10-3 and TRBJ2-3; TRBD2 might be the D (6 bases). The germline V and J ends were trimmed by 3 bases and 2 bases, with 9 bases remaining between them. This CDR3 comprises 14 residues. Germline assignment: CDR1 ENHRY and CDR2 SYGVKD. The CDR3 region is CAISDGTSTDTQYF. The CDR3 DNA sequence: TGTGCCATCAGTGACGGGACTTCCACAGATACGCAGTATTTT.

The V and J genes are TRBV10-2 and TRBJ1-1, with D hard to call. Trimming took off 7 bases at V and 5 bases at J, with 17 bases between the two ends. Germline assignment: CDR1 WSHSY and CDR2 SAAADI. There are 14 residues in the CDR3. The CDR3 sequence: CASTGDREVTEAFF. The CDR3 bases are TGCGCCAGCACCGGTGATCGGGAAGTTACTGAAGCTTTCTTT.

The genes are TRBV4-1 and TRBJ2-1; 7 bases are shared with TRBD2. CDR3 length: 15 residues. V trimming: 4 bases; J trimming: 6 bases; junction bases outside the gene matches: 9. The germline V gene encodes CDR1 MGHRA and CDR2 YSYEKL. In nucleotides, the CDR3 is TGCGCCAGCAGCCCCCTCCCGGGGGGAAGCAATGAGCAGTTCTTC. It is translated as CASSPLPGGSNEQFF.

J is TRBJ2-7 and V is TRBV6-1; TRBD1 agrees at 9 bases. The J segment lost 7 bases and the V segment lost 0 bases, leaving 10 bases of the junction unmatched. From germline, CDR1 is MNHNS and CDR2 SASEGT. The CDR3 totals 16 residues. CDR3 loop: CASSEADGTGNREQYF. DNA of the CDR3: TGTGCCAGCAGTGAAGCGGATGGGACAGGGAATCGAGAGCAGTACTTC.

V gene TRBV3-1 (or the pseudogene TRBV3-2) combines with J gene TRBJ1-2; perhaps TRBD1 as D (6 bases). CDR3 length equals 14 residues. Germline-derived CDR1 and CDR2 are LGHDT and YNNKEL (reference sequence). V was cut by 5 bases and J by 3 bases, with 13 bases left in between. The CDR3 region is CASSVQGLDYGYTF. The CDR3 coding sequence is TGTGCCAGCAGCGTACAGGGTCTCGACTATGGCTACACCTTC.

The gene calls are TRBV15 and TRBJ2-7, with TRBD1 matching 9 bases. From germline, CDR1 is LNHNV and CDR2 YYDKDF (reference sequence). The CDR3 spans 17 residues. J lost 3 bases, V lost 5 bases, and 14 bases had no gene match. In DNA form, the CDR3 reads TGTGCCACCAGCGACGGGACAGGGAAGGGGGCCTTCTACGAGCAGTACTTC. The encoded protein is CATSDGTGKGAFYEQYF. The full variable domain, its missing parts supplied by reference TRBV15 and TRBJ2-7, is DAMVIQNPRYQVTQFGKPVTLSCSQTLNHNVMYWYQQKSSQAPKLLFHYYDKDFNNEADTPDNFQSRRPNTSFCFLDIRSPGLGDTAMYLCATSDGTGKGAFYEQYFGPGTRLTVT.

The chain uses TRBV19 and TRBJ1-1, with 8 bases that match TRBD1. Germline V lookup: CDR1 LNHDA, CDR2 SQIVND (reference sequence). The CDR3 has 12 residues. The ends lost 5 bases at V and 8 bases at J; junction bases unmatched: 4. CDR3 sequence reads: CASSVTGEEAFF. The CDR3 nucleotides read TGTGCCAGTAGTGTGACAGGGGAGGAAGCTTTCTTT.

This clone was counted a single time. The chain is built from TRBV5-6 and TRBJ2-1; 11 bases match TRBD2. Looked up from germline, CDR1 is SGHDT and CDR2 is YYEEEE. With 2 bases clipped from V and 9 bases from J, the junction kept 4 bases outside the gene matches. The CDR3 has 14 residues. The chain's CDR3 is CASSLVSGRGEQFF. CDR3 bases: TGTGCCAGCAGCTTAGTTAGCGGGAGGGGTGAGCAGTTCTTC. Drawing the rest from reference TRBV5-6 and TRBJ2-1, the complete variable domain is DAGVTQSPTHLIKTRGQQVTLRCSPKSGHDTVSWYQQALGQGPQFIFQYYEEEERQRGNFPDRFSGHQFPNYSSELNVNALLLGDSALYLCASSLVSGRGEQFFGPGTRLTVL.

The chain combines TRBV6-5 with TRBJ1-3; weak D call: TRBD1 (6 bases). This CDR3 contains 15 residues. Between the trimmed V and J ends, which lost 5 bases and 5 bases, there was a span of 16 bases. CDR1 and CDR2 (germline): MNHEY, SVGAGI. The chain's CDR3 is CASSHTTGLRNTIYF. CDR3 nucleotide sequence: TGTGCCAGCAGTCATACGACAGGCCTCAGAAACACCATATATTTT.

The chain couples TRBV3-1 (or the pseudogene TRBV3-2) to TRBJ1-5; D call uncertain. The germline V gene encodes CDR1 LGHDT and CDR2 YNNKEL (reference sequence). CDR3 length equals 13 residues. Between the trimmed V and J ends, which lost 3 bases and 9 bases, there was a span of 12 bases. The CDR3 sequence: CASSQESDGPQHF. The CDR3 DNA reads as TGTGCCAGCAGCCAGGAGAGTGATGGGCCCCAGCATTTT.

Only one count was recorded for this clone. The chain has TRBV28 and TRBJ2-2; no firm D call. The V end lost 3 bases, the J end lost 1 base, and 9 bases lay between the germline ends. Germline lookup yields CDR1 MDHEN and CDR2 SYDVKM. The CDR3 contains 15 residues. The CDR3 is CASSFVRLNTGELFF. CDR3 DNA sequence: TGTGCCAGCAGTTTTGTTCGGTTGAACACCGGGGAGCTGTTTTTT.

The chain is built from TRBV28 and TRBJ2-7, with 7 nucleotides matching TRBD1. CDR1 and CDR2 from the germline V gene are MDHEN and SYDVKM. J was trimmed by 0 bases and V by 5 bases; bases with no gene match: 7. The CDR3 is 15 residues long. In DNA form, the CDR3 reads TGTGCCAGCAGTGCCCGGACAGGTGACTCCTACGAGCAGTACTTC. Protein sequence: CASSARTGDSYEQYF.

This clone was detected only once. This chain's CDR3 is CSVAGQETQYF. Here the CDR3 DNA reads TGCAGCGTTGCAGGGCAAGAGACCCAGTACTTC. This rearrangement joins TRBV29-1 to TRBJ2-5; D may be TRBD1 (5 bases). There are 11 residues in the CDR3. The germline V gene encodes CDR1 SQVTM and CDR2 ANQGSEA. Trimming stripped 4 bases from V and 2 bases from J, with 5 bases between.

V and J are TRBV3-1 (or the pseudogene TRBV3-2) and TRBJ2-3; 9 bases agree with TRBD1. J lost 3 bases, V lost 4 bases, and 8 bases had no gene match. The V gene's germline CDR1 is LGHDT and CDR2 YNNKEL (reference sequence). The length of the CDR3 is 16 residues. As DNA, the CDR3 is TGTGCCAGCAGCCCGATACAGGGGGCGCTTACAGATACGCAGTATTTT. It specifies CASSPIQGALTDTQYF.

The rearrangement uses TRBV5-1 and TRBJ2-1; 8 bases align to TRBD2. The J segment lost 0 bases and the V segment lost 1 base, leaving 12 bases of the junction unmatched. This CDR3 is 19 amino acids long. The germline gives CDR1 SGHRS, CDR2 YFSETQ. The DNA for the CDR3 is TGCGCCAGCAGCTTGTTGGGGTCCCGGGGGGGCTCCTCCTACAATGAGCAGTTCTTC. The encoded protein is CASSLLGSRGGSSYNEQFF. Supplemented by reference TRBV5-1 and TRBJ2-1, the full variable domain reads KAGVTQTPRYLIKTRGQQVTLSCSPISGHRSVSWYQQTPGQGLQFLFEYFSETQRNKGNFPGRFSGRQFSNSRSEMNVSTLELGDSALYLCASSLLGSRGGSSYNEQFFGPGTRLTVL.

The V gene is TRBV9, the J gene TRBJ2-1, with no clear D. The V and J ends lost 4 bases and 8 bases respectively, with 16 bases between them. CDR1 and CDR2 (germline): SGDLS, YYNGEE. This CDR3 region has 14 residues. CDR3 protein: CASSSSSLSHEQFF. CDR3 sequence (DNA): TGTGCCAGCAGCTCCTCCTCCTTGTCCCATGAGCAGTTCTTC.

The J gene is TRBJ1-2, the V gene TRBV28; D is unclear. Germline lookup yields CDR1 MDHEN and CDR2 SYDVKM. V shed 7 bases and J shed 8 bases, with 11 bases lying between them. The CDR3 runs to 11 residues. The DNA of the CDR3 is TGTGCCAGCACCAACTATGCGGGCTACACCTTC. This sequence encodes CASTNYAGYTF.

The chain employs TRBV12-3 or TRBV12-4 and TRBJ1-2; TRBD1 might be the D (6 bases). The CDR3 contains 13 residues. V lost 3 bases to trimming and J lost 6 bases, with 11 bases between them. The CDR3 sequence: CASSFRTGNGYTF. The CDR3 DNA is TGTGCCAGCAGTTTTCGAACAGGGAATGGCTACACCTTC.

This clone showed up just once. The chain uses TRBV5-1 and TRBJ1-2; a possible D gene is TRBD1 (5 bases). CDR1 is SGHRS and CDR2 is YFSETQ in the germline V gene. V was clipped by 5 bases and J by 1 base, with 18 bases between them. The CDR3 covers 16 residues. CDR3 DNA: TGCGCCAGCAGTTTTATGAGGACACTTAATAACTATGGCTACACCTTC. As protein: CASSFMRTLNNYGYTF.

This chain joins TRBV30 and TRBJ2-1, with D tentatively TRBD2 (5 bases). Trimming took 1 base from V and 11 from J, leaving 12 bases between them. The CDR3 covers 12 residues. Germline values: CDR1 GTSNPN, CDR2 SVGIG (reference sequence). As DNA, the CDR3 is TGTGCCTGGAGTGGGACGAGGGATAAGCAGTTCTTC. It translates to CAWSGTRDKQFF.

J is TRBJ1-3 and V is TRBV30, with D possibly matching TRBD1 (5 bases). The CDR3 extends over 14 amino acids. The germline V gene has CDR1 GTSNPN and CDR2 SVGIG (reference sequence). V was cut by 4 bases and J by 0 bases, with 10 bases left in between. CDR3 in amino acids: CAWNRGPSGNTIYF. The CDR3 DNA reads as TGTGCCTGGAATAGGGGCCCCTCTGGAAACACCATATATTTT.

V and J are TRBV11-1 and TRBJ2-1; the match to TRBD2 covers 9 bases. The V gene end was trimmed by 1 base and the J gene end by 8 bases; junction bases not matched to a gene: 9. The CDR3 is made up of 16 amino acids. In germline, CDR1 is SGHAT, CDR2 FQDESV (reference sequence). The CDR3 region has the DNA TGTGCCAGCAGCTTAGTTTCGGCTAGCGGGATCCATGAGCAGTTCTTC. Residues: CASSLVSASGIHEQFF.

The rearrangement joins TRBV19 to TRBJ1-1, with a possible D match to TRBD1 (5 bases). The CDR3 contains 12 residues. CDR1 LNHDA and CDR2 SQIVND come from the germline V gene (reference sequence). Trimming shortened V by 5 bases and J by 2 bases, and 6 bases separated the two germline ends. The CDR3 protein is CASSQGNTEAFF. The DNA of the CDR3 is TGTGCCAGTAGTCAGGGAAACACTGAAGCTTTCTTT.

V and J are TRBV3-1 (or the pseudogene TRBV3-2) and TRBJ2-3, with 8 nucleotides matching TRBD2. J gave up 4 bases and V 4 bases, and 13 bases lay outside the gene matches. The germline V gene has CDR1 LGHDT and CDR2 YNNKEL (reference sequence). This CDR3 comprises 17 residues. CDR3 nucleotide sequence: TGTGCCAGCAGCCTTGGATACAGCGGGAGTCTTCCAGATACGCAGTATTTT. Translation gives CASSLGYSGSLPDTQYF.

V gene TRBV20-1 combines with J gene TRBJ2-3; D call uncertain. The V end was cut by 3 bases, the J end by 3 bases, with 4 bases between. Germline lookup yields CDR1 DFQATT and CDR2 SNEGSKA (reference sequence). The CDR3 totals 11 residues. The CDR3, as DNA: TGCAGTGCTAGCGCGACAGATACGCAGTATTTT. This encodes CSASATDTQYF.

This clone appeared a single time. The chain has TRBV28 and TRBJ2-1; TRBD2 aligns across 7 bases. Germline CDR1 MDHEN, CDR2 SYDVKM. The CDR3 spans 15 residues. Unmatched junction bases numbered 14, after V lost 6 bases and J lost 9 bases. The CDR3 region is CASSPWAGVVSEQFF. The CDR3 region has the DNA TGTGCCAGCAGCCCCTGGGCGGGAGTAGTTAGTGAGCAGTTCTTC.